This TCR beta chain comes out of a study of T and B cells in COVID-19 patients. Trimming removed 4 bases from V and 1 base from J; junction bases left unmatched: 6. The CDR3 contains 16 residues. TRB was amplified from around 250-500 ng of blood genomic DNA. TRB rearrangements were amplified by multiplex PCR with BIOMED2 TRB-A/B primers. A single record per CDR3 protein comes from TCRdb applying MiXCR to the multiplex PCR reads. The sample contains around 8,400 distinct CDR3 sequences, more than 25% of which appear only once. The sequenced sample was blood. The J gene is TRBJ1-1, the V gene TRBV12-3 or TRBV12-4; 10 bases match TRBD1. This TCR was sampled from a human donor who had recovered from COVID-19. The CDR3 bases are TGTGCCAGCAGTTGGGGACAGGGGATTGGGAACACTGAAGCTTTCTTT. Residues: CASSWGQGIGNTEAFF.